These T cell receptor beta chains were read from a single sample in a study of blood T cell repertoires in COVID-19. Here immunoSEQ multiplex PCR was the method, and the copy in TCRdb shows in-frame clones only, minus some. The sample records 140,000 or so clones, approximately 85% being singletons. The sequenced material came from peripheral blood. All receptors derive from a human donor with acute or convalescent COVID-19. The donor label of this sample is uncertain. CDR3s include the opening cysteine and the closing phenylalanine or tryptophan. The D gene is left open where the match is weak. Clone size is given for some rows only: seen once, a few or many times, or a class if the clone is expanded.

d_call	v_call	clone_size	j_call	cdr3_aa	cdr3_nt
TRBD2	TRBV7-2	many	TRBJ2-2	CASSLGTSYTGELFF	TGTGCCAGCAGCTTAGGGACTAGTTACACCGGGGAGCTGTTTTTT
NA	TRBV6-5	NA	TRBJ2-2	CASGRGQLNTGELFF	TGTGCCAGCGGCAGAGGACAGCTAAACACCGGGGAGCTGTTTTTT
NA	TRBV11-2	once	TRBJ1-2	CASSFSERNGYTF	TGTGCCAGCAGCTTCTCCGAGAGGAATGGCTACACCTTC
TRBD1	TRBV6-5	NA	TRBJ1-2	CASTDGQGVYTF	TGTGCCAGCACCGACGGACAGGGGGTTTACACCTTC
NA	TRBV30	NA	TRBJ1-6	CAWNGAGDSPLHF	TGTGCCTGGAATGGGGCAGGCGATTCACCCCTCCACTTT
TRBD1	TRBV15	once	TRBJ2-3	CATSRQGAQTDTQYF	TGTGCCACCAGCCGACAGGGGGCGCAGACAGATACGCAGTATTTT
NA	TRBV18	NA	TRBJ1-1	CASSPPRADTEAFF	TGTGCCAGCTCACCACCCAGGGCTGACACTGAAGCTTTCTTT
NA	TRBV11-2	once	TRBJ1-6	CASSWTDRNSPLHF	TGTGCCAGCAGCTGGACAGACCGTAATTCACCCCTCCACTTT
TRBD1	TRBV6-2/TRBV6-3	NA	TRBJ1-1	CASRPVDRATEAFF	TGTGCCAGCAGACCTGTCGACAGGGCCACTGAAGCTTTCTTT
NA	TRBV24-1	NA	TRBJ2-3	CATSDVQGRGRSSDTQYF	TGTGCCACCAGTGACGTTCAGGGCAGAGGGAGGTCCTCAGATACGCAGTATTTT
TRBD2	TRBV5-1	NA	TRBJ2-1	CASSHGGGANEQFF	TGCGCCAGCAGCCACGGCGGGGGGGCGAATGAGCAGTTCTTC
TRBD1	TRBV10-3	NA	TRBJ1-5	CAISGGQGGDQPQHF	TGTGCCATCAGTGGGGGACAGGGGGGAGATCAGCCCCAGCATTTT
TRBD1	TRBV7-2	NA	TRBJ1-2	CASSLAGTGGGYTF	TGTGCCAGCAGCTTAGCGGGGACAGGGGGGGGCTACACCTTC
TRBD2	TRBV6-4	NA	TRBJ2-1	CASSEIGTSGGLYNEQFF	TGTGCCAGCAGTGAGATAGGGACTAGCGGGGGCTTGTACAATGAGCAGTTCTTC
NA	TRBV3-1/TRBV3-2	NA	TRBJ2-7	CASSQSGVEYEQYF	TGTGCCAGCAGCCAATCAGGGGTGGAATACGAGCAGTACTTC
NA	TRBV5-6	NA	TRBJ1-2	CASSLNLGANYGYTF	TGTGCCAGCAGCTTGAATCTCGGGGCTAACTATGGCTACACCTTC
NA	TRBV24-1	NA	TRBJ2-4	CATSDNRVAKNIQYF	TGTGCCACCAGTGATAACCGGGTCGCCAAAAACATTCAGTACTTC
NA	TRBV5-1	NA	TRBJ2-4	CASSLGSSLAKNIQYF	TGCGCCAGCAGCTTGGGTAGTAGCTTAGCCAAAAACATTCAGTACTTC
NA	TRBV11-3	NA	TRBJ2-3	CASSLEGAGTDTQYF	TGTGCCAGCAGCTTAGAGGGGGCGGGCACAGATACGCAGTATTTT
NA	TRBV2	NA	TRBJ1-1	CASSGGSWGGTEAFF	TGTGCCAGCAGTGGGGGTTCGTGGGGCGGCACTGAAGCTTTCTTT
NA	TRBV19	NA	TRBJ1-2	CASSPDGGANYGYTF	TGTGCCAGTAGTCCCGACGGAGGGGCTAACTATGGCTACACCTTC
NA	TRBV6-5	NA	TRBJ1-4	CASSPDRANEKLFF	TGTGCCAGCAGCCCGGACAGAGCTAATGAAAAACTGTTTTTT
TRBD2	TRBV5-4	NA	TRBJ2-1	CASSWAGTSGRKSYEQFF	TGTGCCAGCAGCTGGGCCGGGACTAGCGGGAGGAAGAGCTATGAGCAGTTCTTC
NA	TRBV3-1/TRBV3-2	NA	TRBJ1-5	CASSQQGSNQPQHF	TGTGCCAGCAGCCAACAGGGGAGCAATCAGCCCCAGCATTTT
TRBD1	TRBV30	once	TRBJ1-3	CAWSVAGGGNTIYF	TGTGCCTGGAGTGTGGCAGGGGGCGGGAACACCATATATTTT
NA	TRBV5-4	NA	TRBJ1-6	CASSLFRDNSPLHF	TGTGCCAGCAGCTTGTTCAGGGATAATTCACCCCTCCACTTT
NA	TRBV30	NA	TRBJ1-2	CAWSQHGGVGSYTF	TGTGCCTGGAGTCAACACGGAGGGGTCGGAAGCTACACCTTC
TRBD1	TRBV27	NA	TRBJ1-2	CASSSGQVKDPGYTF	TGTGCCAGCAGCTCCGGACAGGTTAAGGATCCTGGCTACACCTTC